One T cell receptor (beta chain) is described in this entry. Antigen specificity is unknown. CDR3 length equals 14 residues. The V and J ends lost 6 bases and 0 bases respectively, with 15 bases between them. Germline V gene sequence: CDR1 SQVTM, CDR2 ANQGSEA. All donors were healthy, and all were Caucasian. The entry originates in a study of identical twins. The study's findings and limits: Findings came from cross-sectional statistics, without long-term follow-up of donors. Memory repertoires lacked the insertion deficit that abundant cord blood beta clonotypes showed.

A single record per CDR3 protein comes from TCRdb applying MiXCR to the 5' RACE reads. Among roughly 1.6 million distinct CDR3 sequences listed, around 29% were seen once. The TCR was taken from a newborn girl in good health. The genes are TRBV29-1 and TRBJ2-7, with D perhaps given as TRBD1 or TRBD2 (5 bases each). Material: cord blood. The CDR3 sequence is CSVGVWGGSYEQYF. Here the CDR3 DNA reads TGCAGCGTGGGAGTGTGGGGCGGCTCCTACGAGCAGTACTTC.